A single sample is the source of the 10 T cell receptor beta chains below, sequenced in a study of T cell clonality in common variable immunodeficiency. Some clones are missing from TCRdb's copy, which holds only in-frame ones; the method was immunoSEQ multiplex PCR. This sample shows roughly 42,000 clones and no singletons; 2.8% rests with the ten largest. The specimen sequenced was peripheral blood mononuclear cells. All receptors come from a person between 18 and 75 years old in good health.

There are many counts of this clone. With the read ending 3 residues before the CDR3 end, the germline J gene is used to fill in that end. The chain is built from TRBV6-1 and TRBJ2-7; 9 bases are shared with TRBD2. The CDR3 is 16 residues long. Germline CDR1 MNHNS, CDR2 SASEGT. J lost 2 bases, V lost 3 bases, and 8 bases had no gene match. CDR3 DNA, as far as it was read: TGTGCCAGCAGTGATCTGCCTAGCGGGACGACCTACGAG. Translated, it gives CASSDLPSGTTYE. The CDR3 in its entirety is CASSDLPSGTTYEQYF.

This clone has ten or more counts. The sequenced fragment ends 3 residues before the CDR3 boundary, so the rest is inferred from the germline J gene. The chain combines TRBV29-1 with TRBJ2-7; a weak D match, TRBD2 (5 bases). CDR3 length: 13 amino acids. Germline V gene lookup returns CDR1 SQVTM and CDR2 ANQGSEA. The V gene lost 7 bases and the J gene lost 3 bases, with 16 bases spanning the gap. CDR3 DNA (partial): TGCAGCGCCGAGAGGGCAGCCCTCTACGAG. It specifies CSAERAALYE. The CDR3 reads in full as CSAERAALYEQYF.

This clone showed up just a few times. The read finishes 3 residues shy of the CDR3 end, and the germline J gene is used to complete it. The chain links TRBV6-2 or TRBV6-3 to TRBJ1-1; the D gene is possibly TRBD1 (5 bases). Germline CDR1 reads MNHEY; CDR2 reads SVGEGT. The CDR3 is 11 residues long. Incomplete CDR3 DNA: TGTGCCAGCAGTTACAATCAGGGA. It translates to CASSYNQG. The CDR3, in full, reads CASSYNQGAFF.

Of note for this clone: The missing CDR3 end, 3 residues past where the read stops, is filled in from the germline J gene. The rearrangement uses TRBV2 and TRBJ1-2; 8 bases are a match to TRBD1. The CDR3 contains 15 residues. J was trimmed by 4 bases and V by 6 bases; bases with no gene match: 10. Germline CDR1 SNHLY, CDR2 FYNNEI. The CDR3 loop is CASSSGQGRFYGYTF. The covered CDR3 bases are TGTGCCAGCAGCTCAGGACAGGGTCGGTTCTATGGC.

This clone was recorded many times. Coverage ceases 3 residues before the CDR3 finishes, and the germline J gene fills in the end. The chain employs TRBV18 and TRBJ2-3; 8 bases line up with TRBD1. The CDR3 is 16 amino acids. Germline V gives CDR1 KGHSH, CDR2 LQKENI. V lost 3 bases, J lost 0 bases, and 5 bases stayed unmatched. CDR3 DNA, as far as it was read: TGTGCCAGCTCACCTCCGACAGGGGTAAGCACAGATACG. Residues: CASSPPTGVSTDT. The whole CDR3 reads CASSPPTGVSTDTQYF.

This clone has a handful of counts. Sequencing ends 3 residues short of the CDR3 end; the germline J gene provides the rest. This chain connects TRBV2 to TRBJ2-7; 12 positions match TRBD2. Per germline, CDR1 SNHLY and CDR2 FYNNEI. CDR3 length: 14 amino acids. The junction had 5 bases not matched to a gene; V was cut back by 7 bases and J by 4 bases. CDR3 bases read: TGTGCCAGCAAGGGACTAGCGGGCGAATACGAG. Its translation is CASKGLAGEYE. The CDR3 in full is CASKGLAGEYEQYF.

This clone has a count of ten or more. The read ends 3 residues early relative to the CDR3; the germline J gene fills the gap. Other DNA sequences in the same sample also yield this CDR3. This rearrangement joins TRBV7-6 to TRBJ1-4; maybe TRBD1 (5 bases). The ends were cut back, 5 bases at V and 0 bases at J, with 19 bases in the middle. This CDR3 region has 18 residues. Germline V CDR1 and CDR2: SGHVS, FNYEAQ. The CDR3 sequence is CASSPTLGEGSTNEKLFF. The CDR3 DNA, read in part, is TGTGCCAGCAGCCCCACCTTAGGGGAAGGGTCAACTAATGAAAAA.

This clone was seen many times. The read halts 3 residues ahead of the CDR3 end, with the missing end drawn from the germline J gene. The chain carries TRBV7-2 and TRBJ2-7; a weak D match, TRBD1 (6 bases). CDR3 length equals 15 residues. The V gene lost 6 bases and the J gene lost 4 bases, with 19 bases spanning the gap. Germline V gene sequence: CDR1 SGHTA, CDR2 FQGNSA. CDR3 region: CASSPPGHRLYEQYF. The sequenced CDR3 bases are TGTGCCAGCAGTCCTCCGGGACACCGCCTTTACGAG.

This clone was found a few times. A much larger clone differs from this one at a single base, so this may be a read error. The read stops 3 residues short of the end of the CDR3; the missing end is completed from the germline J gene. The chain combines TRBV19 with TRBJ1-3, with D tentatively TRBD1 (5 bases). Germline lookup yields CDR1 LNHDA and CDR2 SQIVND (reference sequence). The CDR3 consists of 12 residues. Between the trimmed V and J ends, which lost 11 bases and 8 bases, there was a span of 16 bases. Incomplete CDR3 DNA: TGTGCCTGCGGGCCGGGGGGAGACACC. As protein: CACGPGGDT. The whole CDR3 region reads CACGPGGDTIYF.

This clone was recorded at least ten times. CDR3 amino acids: CASSNQQGNTGELFF. Incomplete CDR3 DNA: TGTGCCAGCAGCAACCAACAGGGGAACACCGGGGAG. The rearrangement links TRBV7-6 to TRBJ2-2; weak D call: TRBD1 (6 bases). The CDR3 end lies 3 residues beyond the end of the read and is filled in from the germline J gene. The V and J ends lost 5 bases and 1 base respectively, with 11 bases between them. The CDR3 loop spans 15 amino acids. Germline V gene sequence: CDR1 SGHVS, CDR2 FNYEAQ. Full variable domain (remainder filled in from reference TRBV7-6 and TRBJ2-2): GAGVSQSPRYKVTKRGQDVALRCDPISGHVSLYWYRQALGQGPEFLTYFNYEAQQDKSGLPNDRFSAERPEGSISTLTIQRTEQRDSAMYRCASSNQQGNTGELFFGEGSRLTVL.